This T cell receptor beta chain was recorded in a study of a mutant IDH1 vaccine in newly diagnosed glioma. Across the whole study: Of the patients given treatment, approximately 62% were male and 37.5% were female, and a mean age of about 40 years was recorded. Beforehand, treatment had been radiotherapy, temozolomide, or both; the majority received both. Study results and limitations: Detectable vaccine-induced immune responses arose in 93.3% of patients. Pseudoprogression seemed unlinked to shifts in top peripheral T cell clonotypes.

The germline V gene has CDR1 MNHNS and CDR2 SASEGT. This CDR3 contains 17 residues. V dropped 0 bases and J dropped 0; count of bases not matched to a gene: 6. The method was immunoSEQ multiplex PCR; TCRdb's version includes in-frame clones alone and lacks a portion of them. This table holds tens of thousands of clones, about four fifths found once. This clone occurred once. What it binds is not known. Indicated time point: baseline, week 1 (first vaccination visit). Documented treatment: pre-vaccination baseline after standard-of-care therapy. The source was PBMCs, collected from a glioma patient treated with radiotherapy, temozolomide or both. This clonotype was sampled from a man aged 35-49 years with glioma. Some clones in this sample may be carry-over from other donors' samples. J is TRBJ1-1 and V is TRBV6-1, with 8 bases lining up with TRBD1. Here the CDR3 reads CASSEAIGQGLNTEAFF. In nucleotides, the CDR3 is TGTGCCAGCAGTGAAGCAATCGGACAGGGCTTGAACACTGAAGCTTTCTTT.